The 20 T cell receptor beta chains listed next were all sequenced from one sample in a study of T cells expressing NK-cell markers. TCRdb reprocessed the 5' RACE reads; each CDR3 protein has one entry and no DNA is given. Across fewer than 550,000 distinct CDR3 sequences, the top ten clones capture approximately 1.4% of the sample. What was sequenced was blood T cells: a sorted CD56 or NKG2C T cell subset, CD4+ or CD8+ T cells, or bulk PBMC T cells (not recorded which). These receptor sequences come from a woman aged 45-60 years in good health.

The chain couples TRBV9 to TRBJ2-2; there is no DNA to check the TCRdb D call of TRBD1. The V gene's germline CDR1 is SGDLS and CDR2 YYNGEE. The CDR3 sequence is 16 residues long. CDR3: CASSPTQGSNTGELFF.

The CDR3 here is CASSQLRAGRGVDTQYF. The rearrangement uses TRBV4-1 and TRBJ2-3; lacking DNA, the TRBD1 call made by TCRdb goes unchecked. The CDR3 loop spans 17 amino acids. CDR1 is MGHRA, CDR2 YSYEKL, per germline.

The chain joins TRBV19 to TRBJ2-1; with no DNA, the TCRdb D assignment of TRBD2 cannot be verified. CDR1 is LNHDA and CDR2 is SQIVND in the germline V gene (reference sequence). The CDR3 totals 16 residues. CDR3 sequence reads: CASSRLYSGTYNEQFF.

The V call is TRBV12-3 or TRBV12-4, the J call TRBJ2-2; TCRdb lists TRBD1, though no DNA is available to test this call. This CDR3 has 15 residues. This chain's CDR3 is CASTPDSSNTGELFF.

The chain uses TRBV4-1 and TRBJ1-6. CDR3 length: 12 residues. The germline gives CDR1 MGHRA, CDR2 YSYEKL. The CDR3: CASSRHGWPLHF.

V and J are TRBV9 and TRBJ2-3; as DNA is missing, the TRBD2 call by TCRdb cannot be tested. The CDR3 runs 17 residues. CDR1 is SGDLS, CDR2 YYNGEE, per germline. This CDR3 is CASSVAGGQYPTDTQYF.

J is TRBJ2-5 and V is TRBV29-1; TCRdb names TRBD1, which stays unverified in the absence of DNA. The germline CDR1 and CDR2 sequences are SQVTM and ANQGSEA. The CDR3 length is 13 residues. CDR3 protein: CSVEESPGETQYF. Together with reference TRBV29-1 and TRBJ2-5, the CDR3 gives the full variable domain: SAVISQKPSRDICQRGTSLTIQCQVDSQVTMMFWYRQQPGQSLTLIATANQGSEATYESGFVIDKFPISRPNLTFSTLTVSNMSPEDSSIYLCSVEESPGETQYFGPGTRLLVL.

The chain carries TRBV5-1 and TRBJ2-3; TCRdb indicates TRBD1, and absent DNA this call remains unverified. Germline CDR1 reads SGHRS; CDR2 reads YFSETQ. CDR3 length: 14 residues. This chain's CDR3 is CASSQQGAVDTQYF.

V usage is TRBV9 and J usage is TRBJ2-3. Germline values: CDR1 SGDLS, CDR2 YYNGEE. CDR3 size: 14 residues. The CDR3 is CASSAYESTDTQYF. Full variable domain (remainder filled in from reference TRBV9 and TRBJ2-3): DSGVTQTPKHLITATGQRVTLRCSPRSGDLSVYWYQQSLDQGLQFLIQYYNGEERAKGNILERFSAQQFPDLHSELNLSSLELGDSALYFCASSAYESTDTQYFGPGTRLTVL.

This chain links TRBV3-1 with TRBJ2-7; with no DNA, the TCRdb D assignment of TRBD2 cannot be verified. Germline V gene sequence: CDR1 LGHDT, CDR2 YNNKEL (reference sequence). This CDR3 is built from 14 residues. This chain's CDR3 is CASGLGFFSYEQYF.

The gene calls are TRBV5-1 and TRBJ2-1; lacking DNA, the TRBD1 call made by TCRdb goes unchecked. CDR3 size: 14 residues. Germline CDR1 is SGHRS and CDR2 is YFSETQ. CDR3 sequence reads: CASSVPPLYNEQFF.

The V and J genes are TRBV24-1 and TRBJ2-3; the TCRdb D gene call, TRBD1, has no DNA to confirm it. Germline CDR1 is KGHDR and CDR2 is SFDVKD. This CDR3 has 14 residues. This CDR3 is CATSDPTPGDTQYF.

The J gene is TRBJ2-1, the V gene TRBV12-3 or TRBV12-4; the TCRdb call, TRBD2, lacks DNA for checking. The CDR3 is made up of 16 amino acids. This CDR3 is CASTPGGPSSYNEQFF.

The chain uses TRBV5-6 and TRBJ1-5; the TCRdb D gene call, TRBD1, has no DNA to confirm it. There are 15 residues in the CDR3. Germline values: CDR1 SGHDT, CDR2 YYEEEE. Here the CDR3 reads CASSLYDRAVQPQHF.

The rearrangement links TRBV29-1 to TRBJ1-1. Per the germline V gene, CDR1 is SQVTM and CDR2 is ANQGSEA. The CDR3 is made up of 16 amino acids. CDR3 protein: CSVEDFRTIMNTEAFF.

The chain couples TRBV6-5 to TRBJ2-7; TCRdb indicates TRBD2, and absent DNA this call remains unverified. CDR3 length: 15 amino acids. The germline CDR1 and CDR2 sequences are MNHEY and SVGAGI. The CDR3 is CASSYSTGTSFEQYF.

The V gene is TRBV4-1, the J gene TRBJ2-4; TCRdb gives TRBD2 as the D gene, but with no DNA this cannot be confirmed. This CDR3 has 15 residues. Germline values: CDR1 MGHRA, CDR2 YSYEKL. CDR3: CASSPTLLPENIQYF.

The chain couples TRBV10-3 to TRBJ2-4. CDR1 is ENHRY and CDR2 is SYGVKD in the germline V gene. This CDR3 is 14 amino acids long. CDR3 residues: CAISESLAKNIQYF.

This chain joins TRBV3-1 and TRBJ2-1; TCRdb designates TRBD2, a call that cannot be tested without DNA. Per germline, CDR1 LGHDT and CDR2 YNNKEL (reference sequence). The CDR3 has 14 residues. CDR3 sequence reads: CASSPGLAGVWQFF.

The rearrangement uses TRBV10-3 and TRBJ2-1. The CDR3 consists of 12 residues. From germline, CDR1 is ENHRY and CDR2 SYGVKD. The CDR3 region is CAISGSSNEQFF.